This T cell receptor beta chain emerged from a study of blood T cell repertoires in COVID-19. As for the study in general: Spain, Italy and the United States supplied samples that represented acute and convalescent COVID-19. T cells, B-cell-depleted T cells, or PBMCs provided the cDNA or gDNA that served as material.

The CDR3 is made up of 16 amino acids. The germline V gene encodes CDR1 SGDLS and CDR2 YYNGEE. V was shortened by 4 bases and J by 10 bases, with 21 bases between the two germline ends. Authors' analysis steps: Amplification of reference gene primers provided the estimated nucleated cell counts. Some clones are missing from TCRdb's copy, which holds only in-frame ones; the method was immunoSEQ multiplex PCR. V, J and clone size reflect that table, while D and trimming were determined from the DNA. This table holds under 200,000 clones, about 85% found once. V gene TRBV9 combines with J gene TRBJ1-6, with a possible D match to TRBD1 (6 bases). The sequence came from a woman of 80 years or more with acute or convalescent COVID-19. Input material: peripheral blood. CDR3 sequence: CASSPHGGATKSPLHF. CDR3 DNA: TGTGCCAGCAGCCCCCACGGGGGGGCCACGAAATCACCCCTCCACTTT.